This TCR beta chain was observed in a study of T cell repertoires in cytomegalovirus infection. As for the study in general: Selected CMV epitopes included recently identified HLA-C-restricted ones as well as well-studied HLA-B-restricted ones. Regarding the study as a whole: Dominant in the ex vivo response were TCR beta clonotypes restricted by HLA-C and specific for CMV. Cumulated frequencies of public TCR beta families served to identify carriers of CMV plus the relevant HLA.

TCRdb processed the reads anew with MiXCR; each CDR3 protein has one entry. This sample has approximately 590,000 distinct CDR3 sequences; over 35% occur once, and the top ten carry about 46%. Note on this clonotype: As yet, its antigen is unknown.

This material consisted of cultured PBMCs, taken from culture after CMV antigen stimulation. The TCR comes from a human donor in good health (CMV status not recorded). Some clones in this sample may be carry-over from other donors' samples.

The CDR3 loop is CATSRGRQGAFNQPQHF. CDR3 bases: TGTGCCACCAGCAGAGGCAGACAGGGGGCTTTCAATCAGCCCCAGCATTTT. The V and J genes are TRBV15 and TRBJ1-5; 10 bases match TRBD1. Unmatched junction bases numbered 6, after V lost 1 base and J lost 3 bases. Germline loops: CDR1 LNHNV, CDR2 YYDKDF (reference sequence). The CDR3 runs 17 residues.